This T cell receptor beta chain was profiled in a study of CD8 T cells in ankylosing spondylitis. Findings of the study overall: Peripheral blood samples showed relatively rare disease-linked clones, and these clones were CD8+. Among TCR beta sequences, a motif of several highly homologous variants appeared characteristic of ankylosing spondylitis blood.

This clonotype was recorded a few times. What it binds is unknown. CDR1 is SQVTM and CDR2 is ANQGSEA in the germline V gene. This CDR3 is 12 amino acids long. The V end lost 4 bases, the J end lost 4 bases, and 10 bases lay between the germline ends. Using quantitative 5'-RACE with molecular barcodes, the authors made TCR beta libraries. TCRdb redid the calling of the 5' RACE reads with MiXCR, one entry per CDR3 protein. The repertoire includes roughly 350,000 distinct CDR3 sequences, 6.5% to 10% of them detected once, and approximately 14% sits in the top ten. The sequenced sample consisted of blood, either unsorted or a sorted T cell fraction (not recorded which). This TCR was recovered from a male donor with ankylosing spondylitis. The rearrangement uses TRBV29-1 and TRBJ2-5, with D maybe TRBD2 (6 bases). The CDR3 sequence is CSVVGGPETQYF. DNA for the CDR3: TGCAGCGTTGTAGGAGGGCCAGAGACCCAGTACTTC.